Following are 20 T cell receptor beta chains from one sample sequenced in a study of T cell changes during pregnancy in multiple sclerosis. The data were produced by immunoSEQ multiplex PCR, yet TCRdb's version contains in-frame clones alone and is incomplete. The table lists around 25,000 clones, 70% to 90% of them singletons. Sequencing was performed on CD8+ T cells from peripheral blood mononuclear cells, taken in the first trimester of pregnancy. The receptors derive from a female donor in good health, enrolled as a control in a pregnancy study.

This chain uses TRBV7-9 with TRBJ2-7; TRBD1 matches at 9 bases. J was trimmed by 6 bases and V by 3 bases; bases with no gene match: 6. The CDR3 length is 14 residues. Germline loops: CDR1 SEHNR, CDR2 FQNEAQ (reference sequence). The CDR3 DNA reads TGTGCCAGCAGCTTGGGACAGGGAAGGATCGAGCAGTACTTC. It yields the protein CASSLGQGRIEQYF.

The V call is TRBV7-9, the J call TRBJ2-7; D is unresolved. There are 15 residues in the CDR3. Germline CDR1 SEHNR, CDR2 FQNEAQ (reference sequence). V shed 6 bases and J shed 2 bases, with 17 bases lying between them. The CDR3 is CASSPGSVATYEQYF. The CDR3 DNA follows: TGTGCCAGCAGTCCAGGCAGTGTCGCCACCTACGAGCAGTACTTC.

This clone was found once. The chain carries TRBV6-4 and TRBJ1-5; D remains unclear. This CDR3 has 18 amino acids. Germline-derived CDR1 and CDR2 are MRHNA and SNTAGT. The V end was cut by 7 bases, the J end by 0 bases, with 22 bases between. CDR3 coding DNA: TGTGCCAGCACCGAAAAGGTTTCAGTGGAGGGTAGCAATCAGCCCCAGCATTTT. Translating it yields CASTEKVSVEGSNQPQHF.

Concerning this clone itself: The junction departs from the called germline gene at one end, perhaps through a read error. The chain has TRBV6-1 and TRBJ1-1; tentatively, D is TRBD1 (5 bases). This CDR3 has 15 amino acids. The germline V gene encodes CDR1 MNHNS and CDR2 SASEGT. The CDR3 here is CASSEPQGWNAEAFF. The DNA of the CDR3 is TGTGCCAGCAGTGAACCCCAGGGCTGGAACGCTGAAGCTTTCTTT.

Only a few counts were recorded for this clone. This chain uses TRBV6-4 with TRBJ2-1, with a weak D call TRBD1 (5 bases). CDR3 length equals 15 residues. Germline CDR1 and CDR2: MRHNA and SNTAGT. V shed 5 bases and J shed 5 bases, with 16 bases lying between them. In DNA form, the CDR3 reads TGTGCCAGCAGTAAGGACACCGATCCCCACAATGAGCAGTTCTTC. It specifies CASSKDTDPHNEQFF.

This sequence joins TRBV15 and TRBJ1-1; no clear D gene. V was trimmed by 1 base and J by 2 bases, leaving 17 bases between them. This CDR3 contains 17 residues. The V gene's germline CDR1 is LNHNV and CDR2 YYDKDF (reference sequence). This CDR3 reads CATSRGTGPDYNTEAFF. In DNA, the CDR3 is TGTGCCACCAGCAGAGGTACCGGTCCGGACTACAACACTGAAGCTTTCTTT.

This chain joins TRBV28 and TRBJ2-3; 10 bases align to TRBD2. J was trimmed by 5 bases and V by 5 bases; bases with no gene match: 16. The CDR3 is 18 residues long. Germline values: CDR1 MDHEN, CDR2 SYDVKM. The CDR3 loop is CASSGLAEPPVSQDTQYF. CDR3 DNA sequence: TGTGCCAGCAGTGGACTAGCGGAGCCCCCTGTGTCCCAAGATACGCAGTATTTT.

The V call is TRBV6-4, the J call TRBJ2-2; possibly TRBD1 for D (6 bases). Germline CDR1 and CDR2: MRHNA and SNTAGT. Trimming cost V 3 bases and J 4 bases, with 6 bases left between them. There are 13 residues in the CDR3. The CDR3 nucleotides are TGTGCCAGCAGTGAGGGGGCCACCGGGGAGCTGTTTTTT. Residues: CASSEGATGELFF.

This clone was recorded once. The chain couples TRBV16 to TRBJ2-1; TRBD2 agrees at 7 bases. V lost 4 bases, J lost 4 bases, and 4 bases stayed unmatched. Per the germline V gene, CDR1 is KGHSY and CDR2 is FQNENV. CDR3 length: 14 amino acids. The CDR3 DNA is TGTGCCAGCAGCCTGGGGGGGACGTACAATGAGCAGTTCTTC. Translating gives CASSLGGTYNEQFF.

The V and J genes are TRBV9 and TRBJ2-1; D possibly corresponds to TRBD1 (6 bases). Trimming left V 4 bases short and J 8 bases short, with 10 bases between. CDR1 and CDR2 (germline): SGDLS, YYNGEE. This CDR3 spans 12 amino acids. The CDR3 coding sequence is TGTGCCAGCAGCCCTGGACAGCATGAGCAGTTCTTC. Translated: CASSPGQHEQFF.

The CDR3 bases are TGTGCCAGCAGCGTCGGGAGGAACACTGAAGCTTTCTTT. This encodes CASSVGRNTEAFF. The chain carries TRBV9 and TRBJ1-1; D remains ambiguous. Deletions cut 2 bases from V and 1 base from J, with 6 bases between. CDR1 and CDR2 from the germline V gene are SGDLS and YYNGEE. The CDR3 is made up of 13 amino acids.

The chain employs TRBV7-3 and TRBJ2-3; TRBD2 agrees at 9 bases. CDR3 length: 16 residues. J gave up 0 bases and V 5 bases, and 6 bases lay outside the gene matches. The germline V gene has CDR1 SGHTA and CDR2 FQGTGA. CDR3 coding DNA: TGTGCCAGCAGCCCCATAGCGGGGGCTAGCACAGATACGCAGTATTTT. Translation gives CASSPIAGASTDTQYF.

Remarks on this clone: At one boundary the junction diverges from the germline segment, which might be a read error. The chain recombines TRBV6-4 with TRBJ2-7, with 8 bases that match TRBD1. CDR3 length: 14 residues. Germline V gene sequence: CDR1 MRHNA, CDR2 SNTAGT. CDR3 nucleotide sequence: TGTGCCAGCAGTTACTCGACAGGGGTCGACGAGCAGTACTTC. Translation: CASSYSTGVDEQYF.

The chain joins TRBV4-2 to TRBJ2-5; D remains unclear. V lost 4 bases to trimming and J lost 4 bases, with 10 bases between them. Germline CDR1 reads LGHNA; CDR2 reads YNFKEQ. The CDR3 spans 13 residues. CDR3 amino acids: CASSPDLLETQYF. CDR3 DNA: TGTGCCAGCAGCCCAGACCTACTAGAGACCCAGTACTTC.

This clone was detected once. The chain couples TRBV28 to TRBJ1-1; D gene unclear. This CDR3 has 15 amino acids. Germline values: CDR1 MDHEN, CDR2 SYDVKM. Trimming took 3 bases from V and 1 from J, leaving 12 bases between them. The DNA of the CDR3 is TGTGCCAGCAGTTTCCGCCACCGGGGGAACACTGAAGCTTTCTTT. Amino acid sequence: CASSFRHRGNTEAFF.

This chain links TRBV27 with TRBJ1-1; maybe TRBD1 (6 bases). The CDR3 totals 17 residues. Germline V gene sequence: CDR1 MNHEY, CDR2 SMNVEV (reference sequence). V lost 5 bases and J 0 bases, leaving 19 bases between the germline ends. CDR3 protein: CASSPLGGARLNTEAFF. The CDR3 DNA sequence: TGTGCCAGCAGTCCGCTGGGGGGGGCAAGGTTGAACACTGAAGCTTTCTTT.

The CDR3 loop is CAIRNAGQETQYF. The CDR3 nucleotides read TGTGCCATCCGTAACGCAGGGCAAGAGACCCAGTACTTC. The chain carries TRBV10-3 and TRBJ2-5; possibly TRBD1 for D (5 bases). The CDR3 runs to 13 residues. V shed 8 bases and J shed 2 bases, with 12 bases lying between them. Germline V gene sequence: CDR1 ENHRY, CDR2 SYGVKD.

This chain links TRBV6-1 with TRBJ1-1; possible D gene TRBD1, 6 bases. The germline V and J ends were trimmed by 4 bases and 1 base, with 19 bases remaining between them. CDR3 length: 17 residues. Germline V lookup: CDR1 MNHNS, CDR2 SASEGT. CDR3 sequence: CASSGTKTGHQNTEAFF. DNA of the CDR3: TGTGCCAGCAGTGGCACTAAGACAGGCCACCAGAACACTGAAGCTTTCTTT.

The V and J genes are TRBV6-4 and TRBJ1-1; D might be TRBD1 (5 bases). Between the trimmed V and J ends, which lost 0 bases and 4 bases, there was a span of 12 bases. This CDR3 region has 15 residues. Per the germline V gene, CDR1 is MRHNA and CDR2 is SNTAGT. The CDR3: CASSDSAGGATEAFF. The CDR3 DNA reads as TGTGCCAGCAGTGACTCGGCGGGGGGAGCCACTGAAGCTTTCTTT.

This chain uses TRBV7-6 with TRBJ2-1; TRBD2 matches at 8 bases. CDR3 length equals 16 residues. V was clipped by 1 base and J by 2 bases; unmatched bases: 4. CDR1 is SGHVS, CDR2 FNYEAQ, per germline. Here the CDR3 DNA reads TGTGCCAGCAGCTTAGGGGTAGCGGGACCCTACAATGAGCAGTTCTTC. It translates to CASSLGVAGPYNEQFF.